Described below is a single TCR beta chain sequence and its context. One heparinised draw, averaging roughly 0.12 L, was taken per donor. Germline V gene sequence: CDR1 SGHRS, CDR2 YFSETQ. This CDR3 region has 14 residues. Trimming took 0 bases from V and 4 from J, leaving 10 bases between them. This entry comes from a study of beta chain features in type 1 diabetes. The entirety of the isolated RNA underwent reverse transcription, so expressed TCRB transcripts were sequenced. Naive, central memory and regulatory T cell samples came to a mean of approximately 4 million reads. Here immunoSEQ multiplex PCR was the method, and the copy in TCRdb shows in-frame clones only, minus some. Of around 250,000 clones in the sample, 25% to 30% were seen once.

The rearrangement joins TRBV5-1 to TRBJ2-5, with a weak D call TRBD2 (7 bases). Sequenced: central memory CD4+ T cells from blood. The clonotype comes from a young man in good health. This CDR3 is CASSLAGGAETQYF. The CDR3 DNA reads as TGCGCCAGCAGCTTGGCGGGGGGCGCAGAGACCCAGTACTTC.